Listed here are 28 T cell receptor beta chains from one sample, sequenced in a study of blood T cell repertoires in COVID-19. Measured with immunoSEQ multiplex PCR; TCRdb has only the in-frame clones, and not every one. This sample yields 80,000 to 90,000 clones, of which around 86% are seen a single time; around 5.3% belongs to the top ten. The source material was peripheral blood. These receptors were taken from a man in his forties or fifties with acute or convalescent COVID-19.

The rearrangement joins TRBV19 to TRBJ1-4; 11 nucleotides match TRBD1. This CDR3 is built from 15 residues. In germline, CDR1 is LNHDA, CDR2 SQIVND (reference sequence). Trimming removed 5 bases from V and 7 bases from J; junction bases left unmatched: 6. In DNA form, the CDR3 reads TGTGCCAGTAGTTTACGGACAGGGGGCGTTGAAAAACTGTTTTTT. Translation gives CASSLRTGGVEKLFF.

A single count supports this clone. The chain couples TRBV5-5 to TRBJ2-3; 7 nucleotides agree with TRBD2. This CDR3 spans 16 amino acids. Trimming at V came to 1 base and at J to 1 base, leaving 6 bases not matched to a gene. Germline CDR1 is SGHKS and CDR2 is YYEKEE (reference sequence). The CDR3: CASSLLSGGGTDTQYF. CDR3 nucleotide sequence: TGTGCCAGCAGCTTGCTTTCGGGGGGAGGCACAGATACGCAGTATTTT. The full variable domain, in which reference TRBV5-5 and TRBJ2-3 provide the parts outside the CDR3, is DAGVTQSPTHLIKTRGQQVTLRCSPISGHKSVSWYQQVLGQGPQFIFQYYEKEERGRGNFPDRFSARQFPNYSSELNVNALLLGDSALYLCASSLLSGGGTDTQYFGPGTRLTVL.

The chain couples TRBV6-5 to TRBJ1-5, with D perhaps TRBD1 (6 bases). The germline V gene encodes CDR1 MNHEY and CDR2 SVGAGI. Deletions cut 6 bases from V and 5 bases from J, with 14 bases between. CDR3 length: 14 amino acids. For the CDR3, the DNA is TGTGCCAGCAGAGCACCGGGACAATATCAGCCCCAGCATTTT. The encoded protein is CASRAPGQYQPQHF.

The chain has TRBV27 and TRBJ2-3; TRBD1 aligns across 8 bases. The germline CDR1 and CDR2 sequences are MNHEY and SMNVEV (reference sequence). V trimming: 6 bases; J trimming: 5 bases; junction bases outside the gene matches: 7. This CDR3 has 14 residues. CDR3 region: CASSQQGGLDTQYF. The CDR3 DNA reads TGTGCCAGCAGCCAACAGGGGGGCCTAGATACGCAGTATTTT.

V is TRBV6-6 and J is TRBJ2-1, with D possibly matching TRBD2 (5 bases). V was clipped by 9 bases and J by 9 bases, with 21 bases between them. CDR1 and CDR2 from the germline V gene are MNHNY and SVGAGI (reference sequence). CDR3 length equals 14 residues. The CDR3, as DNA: TGTGCCAGTTGCCGGGCTCCCGTGAGCGGTGAGCAGTTCTTC. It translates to CASCRAPVSGEQFF.

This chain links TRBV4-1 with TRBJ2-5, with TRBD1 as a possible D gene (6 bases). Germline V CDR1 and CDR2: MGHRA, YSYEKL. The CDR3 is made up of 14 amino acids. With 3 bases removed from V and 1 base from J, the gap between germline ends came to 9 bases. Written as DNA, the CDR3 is TGCGCCAGCAGCCACGGGACACCCCAAGAGACCCAGTACTTC. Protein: CASSHGTPQETQYF.

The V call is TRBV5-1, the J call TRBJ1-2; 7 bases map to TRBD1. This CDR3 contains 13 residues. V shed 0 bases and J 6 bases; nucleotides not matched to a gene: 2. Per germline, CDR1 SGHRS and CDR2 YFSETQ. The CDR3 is CASSLAGTDGYTF. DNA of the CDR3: TGCGCCAGCAGCTTGGCCGGGACAGATGGCTACACCTTC.

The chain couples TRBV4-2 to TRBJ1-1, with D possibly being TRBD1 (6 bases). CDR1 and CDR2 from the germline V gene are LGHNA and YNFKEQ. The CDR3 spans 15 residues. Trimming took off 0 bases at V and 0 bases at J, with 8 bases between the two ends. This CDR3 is CASSQEGGMNTEAFF. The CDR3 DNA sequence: TGTGCCAGCAGCCAAGAAGGGGGAATGAACACTGAAGCTTTCTTT.

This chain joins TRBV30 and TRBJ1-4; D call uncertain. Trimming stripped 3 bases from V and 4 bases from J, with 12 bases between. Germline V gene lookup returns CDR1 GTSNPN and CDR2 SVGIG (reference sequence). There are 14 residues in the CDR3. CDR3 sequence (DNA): TGTGCCTGGAGCCGCGAGAGTCGTAATGAAAAACTGTTTTTT. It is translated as CAWSRESRNEKLFF.

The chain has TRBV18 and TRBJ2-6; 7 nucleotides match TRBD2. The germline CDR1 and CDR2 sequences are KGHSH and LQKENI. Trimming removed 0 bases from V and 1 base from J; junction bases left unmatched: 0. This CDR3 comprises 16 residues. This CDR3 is CASSPPGLSGANVLTF. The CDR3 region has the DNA TGTGCCAGCTCACCACCGGGACTATCTGGGGCCAACGTCCTGACTTTC.

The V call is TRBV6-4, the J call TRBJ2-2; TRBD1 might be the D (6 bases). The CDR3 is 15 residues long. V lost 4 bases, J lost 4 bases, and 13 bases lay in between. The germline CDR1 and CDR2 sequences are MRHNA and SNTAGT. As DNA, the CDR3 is TGTGCCAGCAGTGCCCAGCGGACAGCCACCGGGGAGCTGTTTTTT. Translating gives CASSAQRTATGELFF.

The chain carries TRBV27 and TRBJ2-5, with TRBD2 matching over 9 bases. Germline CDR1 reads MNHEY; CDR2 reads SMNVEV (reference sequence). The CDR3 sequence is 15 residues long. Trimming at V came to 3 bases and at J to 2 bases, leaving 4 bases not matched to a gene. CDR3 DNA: TGTGCCAGCAGTTTTGTTCTAGCGGGGCAAGAGACCCAGTACTTC. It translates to CASSFVLAGQETQYF.

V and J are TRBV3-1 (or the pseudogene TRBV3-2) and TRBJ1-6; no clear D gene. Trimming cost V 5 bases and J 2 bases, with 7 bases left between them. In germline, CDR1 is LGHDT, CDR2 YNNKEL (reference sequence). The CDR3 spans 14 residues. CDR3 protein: CASSSSPYNSPLHF. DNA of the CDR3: TGTGCCAGCAGCTCGAGCCCCTATAATTCACCCCTCCACTTT.

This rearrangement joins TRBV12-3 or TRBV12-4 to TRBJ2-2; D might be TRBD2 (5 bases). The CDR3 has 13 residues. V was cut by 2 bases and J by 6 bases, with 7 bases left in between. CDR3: CASSLLRAGELFF. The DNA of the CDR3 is TGTGCCAGCAGTTTATTGAGGGCCGGGGAGCTGTTTTTT.

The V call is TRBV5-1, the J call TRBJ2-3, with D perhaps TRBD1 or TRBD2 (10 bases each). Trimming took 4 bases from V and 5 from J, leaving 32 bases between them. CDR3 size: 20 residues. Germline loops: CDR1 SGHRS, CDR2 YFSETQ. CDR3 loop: CASSLQRQGASGRARDTQYF. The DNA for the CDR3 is TGCGCCAGCAGCCTACAACGACAGGGGGCGAGCGGGAGGGCCCGAGATACGCAGTATTTT.

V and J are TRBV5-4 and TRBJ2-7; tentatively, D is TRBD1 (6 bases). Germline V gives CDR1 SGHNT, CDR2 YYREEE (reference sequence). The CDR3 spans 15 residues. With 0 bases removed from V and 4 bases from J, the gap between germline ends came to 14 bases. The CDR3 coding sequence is TGTGCCAGCAGCTTGGATATAGGCAGGGGTTACGAGCAGTACTTC. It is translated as CASSLDIGRGYEQYF. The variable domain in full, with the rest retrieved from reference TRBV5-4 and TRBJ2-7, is ETGVTQSPTHLIKTRGQQVTLRCSSQSGHNTVSWYQQALGQGPQFIFQYYREEENGRGNFPPRFSGLQFPNYSSELNVNALELDDSALYLCASSLDIGRGYEQYFGPGTRLTVT.

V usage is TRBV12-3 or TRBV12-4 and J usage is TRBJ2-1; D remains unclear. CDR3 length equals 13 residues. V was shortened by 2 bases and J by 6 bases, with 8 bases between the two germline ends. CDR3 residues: CASSLHPSNEQFF. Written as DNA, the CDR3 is TGTGCCAGCAGTTTACACCCGAGCAATGAGCAGTTCTTC.

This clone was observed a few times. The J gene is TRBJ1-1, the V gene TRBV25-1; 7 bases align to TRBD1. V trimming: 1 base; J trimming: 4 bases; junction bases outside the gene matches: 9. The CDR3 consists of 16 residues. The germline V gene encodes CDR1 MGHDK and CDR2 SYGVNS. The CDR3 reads CASSEWSGTAGTEAFF. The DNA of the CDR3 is TGTGCCAGCAGTGAATGGAGTGGGACAGCCGGCACTGAAGCTTTCTTT.

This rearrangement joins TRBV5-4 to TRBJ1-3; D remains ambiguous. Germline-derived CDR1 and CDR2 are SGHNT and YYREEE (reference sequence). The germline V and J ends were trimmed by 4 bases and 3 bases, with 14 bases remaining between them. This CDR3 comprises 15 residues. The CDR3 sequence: CASSLAGRGGNTIYF. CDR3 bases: TGTGCCAGCAGCCTGGCTGGTCGAGGTGGAAACACCATATATTTT.

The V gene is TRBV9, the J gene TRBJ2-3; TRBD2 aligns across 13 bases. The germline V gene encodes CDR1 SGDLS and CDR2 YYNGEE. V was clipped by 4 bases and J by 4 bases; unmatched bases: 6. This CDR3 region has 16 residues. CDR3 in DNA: TGTGCCAGCAGCATAACTAGCGGGGGGGCCTCAGATACGCAGTATTTT. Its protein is CASSITSGGASDTQYF.

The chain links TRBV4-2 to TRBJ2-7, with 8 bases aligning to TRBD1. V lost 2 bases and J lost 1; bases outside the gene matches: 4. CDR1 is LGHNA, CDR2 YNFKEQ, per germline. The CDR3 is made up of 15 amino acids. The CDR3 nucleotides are TGTGCCAGCAGCCAAACCGGACAGGGTTCCTACGAGCAGTACTTC. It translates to CASSQTGQGSYEQYF.

CDR3 DNA sequence: TGCAGTGCTAGTGCCCAGCAAGAGACCCAGTACTTC. Translating it yields CSASAQQETQYF. The rearrangement links TRBV20-1 to TRBJ2-5, with D unclear. V shed 3 bases and J shed 2 bases, with 7 bases lying between them. Germline assignment: CDR1 DFQATT and CDR2 SNEGSKA (reference sequence). The CDR3 is made up of 12 amino acids.

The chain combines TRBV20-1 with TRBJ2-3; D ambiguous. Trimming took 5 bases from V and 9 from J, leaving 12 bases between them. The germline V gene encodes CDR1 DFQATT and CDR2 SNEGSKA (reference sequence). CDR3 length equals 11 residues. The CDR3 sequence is CSAGQVNTQYF. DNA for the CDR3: TGCAGTGCTGGTCAGGTTAACACGCAGTATTTT.

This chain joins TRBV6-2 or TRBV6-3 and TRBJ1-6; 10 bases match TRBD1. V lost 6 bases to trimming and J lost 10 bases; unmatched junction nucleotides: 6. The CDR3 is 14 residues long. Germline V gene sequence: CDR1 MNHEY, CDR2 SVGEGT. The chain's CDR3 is CASSQGQGRSPLHF. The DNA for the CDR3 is TGTGCCAGCAGCCAGGGACAGGGGAGATCACCCCTCCACTTT.

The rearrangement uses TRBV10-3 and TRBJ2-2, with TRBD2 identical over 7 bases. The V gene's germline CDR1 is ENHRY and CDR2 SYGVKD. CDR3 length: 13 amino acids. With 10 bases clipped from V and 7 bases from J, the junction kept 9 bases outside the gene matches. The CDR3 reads CAKDAGDSGELFF. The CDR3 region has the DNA TGTGCCAAAGACGCGGGGGATAGCGGGGAGCTGTTTTTT.

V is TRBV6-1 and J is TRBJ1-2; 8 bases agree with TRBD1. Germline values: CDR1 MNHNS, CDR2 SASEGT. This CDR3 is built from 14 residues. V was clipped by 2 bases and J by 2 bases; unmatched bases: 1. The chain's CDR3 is CASSEQGANYGYTF. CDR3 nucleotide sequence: TGTGCCAGCAGTGAACAGGGGGCAAACTATGGCTACACCTTC.

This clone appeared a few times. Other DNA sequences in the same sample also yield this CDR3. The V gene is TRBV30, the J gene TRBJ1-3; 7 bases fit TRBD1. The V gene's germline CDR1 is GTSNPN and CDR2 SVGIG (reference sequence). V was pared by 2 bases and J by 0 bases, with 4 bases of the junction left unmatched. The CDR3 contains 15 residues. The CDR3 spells CAWSRDSGSGNTIYF. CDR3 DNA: TGTGCCTGGAGTAGGGACAGTGGCTCTGGAAACACCATATATTTT.

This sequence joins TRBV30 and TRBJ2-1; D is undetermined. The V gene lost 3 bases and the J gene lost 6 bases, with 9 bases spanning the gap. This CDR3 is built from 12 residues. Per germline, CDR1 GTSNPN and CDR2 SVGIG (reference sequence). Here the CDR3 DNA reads TGTGCCTGGAGAAGACATCCCAATGAGCAGTTCTTC. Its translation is CAWRRHPNEQFF.